One T cell receptor (beta chain) is described in this entry. Its antigen remains undetermined. Base qualities were left out, and no much larger clone turns up one base away. Whole blood was collected in K2EDTA tubes by collaborating institutions according to the institutions' own protocols. For TCRbeta analysis, collaborators shipped samples in one of three forms: frozen whole blood, isolated PBMCs, or DNA extracted from either of those sample types. The sample comes from a study of blood T cell repertoires in COVID-19 (TCRdb year 2020). For the study in its entirety: Samples covering the acute and convalescent phases of COVID-19 were provided by collaborators in the United States, Italy and Spain. The prospective study material was composed of cDNA or gDNA derived from T cells, B-cell-depleted T cells, or PBMCs. Deeply sampled blood TCRbeta repertoires from subjects exposed to, actively infected with, or recovered from COVID-19 were included in the dataset. The repertoires were made available in a free public database intended to serve as a resource for research on the immune response to SARS-CoV-2. The samples were drawn from the first 160 participants of the ongoing ImmuneRACE study and from 1,200 or so subjects provided by 6 global collaborators. Sample metadata almost always included a de-identified subject ID, COVID-19 status, age in years and sex. HLA class I and class II types, where available, came from metadata supplied by the sample provider rather than from assay-based typing.

What the work shows at the level of the full study, not this receptor alone: The amount of clinical and demographic metadata varied by source and participant and was provided uncurated.

TCRbeta CDR3 regions were amplified from genomic DNA by means of the immunoSEQ Assay, a bias-controlled multiplex PCR. Per the source publication's procedure: The number of nucleated cells in each sample was estimated by amplification of reference gene primers within the assay. To quantify the absolute abundance of each unique TCRbeta CDR3 rearrangement, sequence reads were collapsed and filtered. For each sample, productive Simpson clonality was calculated by taking the square root of Simpson's diversity index across productive rearrangements. As stored in TCRdb, this immuneACCESS dataset retains in-frame rearrangements with V and J assigned. A fraction of the clones does not appear; measured against another copy, unresolved V genes explain less than half of the discrepancy, and the remainder lacks a known reason. D and trimming were read from the DNA, whereas the V and J calls and clone size are those reported in that table. Recorded for this sample are about 220,000 clones; approximately 77% of them occurred a single time. 3.5% to 4% of the sample comes from the top ten.

Counted from cysteine to phenylalanine, this CDR3 has 15 amino acids. Only the CDR3 portion is preserved as DNA: 45 bases, with reading frame beginning at the first base. V is clipped by 1 base and J by 5 bases, and the sequence between their germline boundaries is 14 bases long. In the germline V gene (reference sequence), CDR1 corresponds to SEHNR and CDR2 to FQNEAQ. The sequenced material came from peripheral blood. In this chain, TRBV7-9 is recombined with TRBJ1-1; tentative D gene TRBD1, with 6 bases matching. The source is a woman aged 80 or older with acute or convalescent COVID-19. The CDR3 protein sequence reads: CASSLGFGGWTEAFF. The DNA reads TGTGCCAGCAGCTTAGGTTTTGGGGGCTGGACTGAAGCTTTCTTT.